One sample yielded the 26 T cell receptor beta chains listed below, sequenced in a study of shared clonotypes between healthy human individuals. TCRdb's table, derived via immunoSEQ multiplex PCR, lists solely in-frame clones and lacks some. The data contain 230,000 or so clones, 65% of them singletons. The specimen was memory CD4+ T cells sorted from blood. Stated subset: CD45RA-negative fraction. The origin of the receptors is a man aged 25 to 40 in good health.

The chain combines TRBV9 with TRBJ2-7; D is perhaps TRBD1 (6 bases). Trimming removed 1 base from V and 6 bases from J, with 11 bases in between. The CDR3 runs 13 residues. CDR1 and CDR2 from the germline V gene are SGDLS and YYNGEE. CDR3 in amino acids: CASSVQGQGEQYF. CDR3 nucleotide sequence: TGTGCCAGCAGCGTACAGGGGCAGGGCGAGCAGTACTTC.

Remarks on this clone: This CDR3 is also generated by other DNA sequences in the sample. This chain links TRBV2 with TRBJ2-1; 11 bases fit TRBD1. The V gene's germline CDR1 is SNHLY and CDR2 FYNNEI. This CDR3 spans 15 amino acids. The J segment lost 5 bases and the V segment lost 6 bases, leaving 6 bases of the junction unmatched. The CDR3 spells CASRPGQGANNEQFF. The CDR3 DNA sequence: TGTGCCAGCAGACCTGGACAGGGGGCAAACAATGAGCAGTTCTTC. The full variable domain, its missing parts supplied by reference TRBV2 and TRBJ2-1, is EPEVTQTPSHQVTQMGQEVILRCVPISNHLYFYWYRQILGQKVEFLVSFYNNEISEKSEIFDDQFSVERPDGSNFTLKIRSTKLEDSAMYFCASRPGQGANNEQFFGPGTRLTVL.

The rearrangement uses TRBV2 and TRBJ2-2; TRBD2 aligns across 11 bases. The germline V gene encodes CDR1 SNHLY and CDR2 FYNNEI. The CDR3 covers 15 residues. With V trimmed by 5 bases and J by 7 bases, 6 bases remained unmatched. CDR3 sequence (DNA): TGTGCCAGCAGTAGTCTAGCGGGGGGTAACGGGGAGCTGTTTTTT. Encoded protein: CASSSLAGGNGELFF. The full variable domain, its missing parts supplied by reference TRBV2 and TRBJ2-2, is EPEVTQTPSHQVTQMGQEVILRCVPISNHLYFYWYRQILGQKVEFLVSFYNNEISEKSEIFDDQFSVERPDGSNFTLKIRSTKLEDSAMYFCASSSLAGGNGELFFGEGSRLTVL.

This clone was counted only a few times. This sequence joins TRBV4-1 and TRBJ1-1; 7 nucleotides align to TRBD1. The CDR3 spans 13 residues. J gave up 10 bases and V 1 base, and 6 bases lay outside the gene matches. The germline gives CDR1 MGHRA, CDR2 YSYEKL. The CDR3 DNA follows: TGCGCCAGCAGCCAAGTGACAGGGTTGATAGCTTTCTTT. This encodes CASSQVTGLIAFF.

The chain is built from TRBV19 and TRBJ1-5; possibly TRBD1 for D (5 bases). V gave up 11 bases and J gave up 4 bases, with 21 bases separating them. The CDR3 spans 15 residues. CDR1 and CDR2 from the germline V gene are LNHDA and SQIVND (reference sequence). CDR3 nucleotides: TGTGCCTCCCGGGACCATTCGGAAAAAAATCAGCCCCAGCATTTT. This gives the protein CASRDHSEKNQPQHF.

The chain couples TRBV18 to TRBJ2-5; D remains unclear. V lost 1 base to trimming and J lost 4 bases, with 10 bases between them. This CDR3 region has 14 residues. Germline V CDR1 and CDR2: KGHSH, LQKENI. For the CDR3, the DNA is TGTGCCAGCTCACCACTCCAGAGTGGAGAGACCCAGTACTTC. Its translation: CASSPLQSGETQYF.

A single count supports this clone. The J gene is TRBJ2-1, the V gene TRBV6-1; 7 bases line up with TRBD2. Trimming removed 5 bases from V and 7 bases from J; junction bases left unmatched: 11. Germline V gene data show CDR1 as MNHNS and CDR2 as SASEGT. The CDR3 has 15 amino acids. CDR3 sequence (DNA): TGTGCCAGCAGTATGGTGGCGGGAGCATGGAATGAGCAGTTCTTC. Translation: CASSMVAGAWNEQFF.

The rearrangement joins TRBV6-1 to TRBJ2-7; the D is unclear. Trimming cost V 7 bases and J 2 bases, with 12 bases left between them. Germline V gene lookup returns CDR1 MNHNS and CDR2 SASEGT. The CDR3 totals 13 residues. DNA of the CDR3: TGTGCCAGCATTCGGTCGGGCCCCTACGAGCAGTACTTC. As protein: CASIRSGPYEQYF.

The chain joins TRBV7-6 to TRBJ2-2; possibly TRBD1 or TRBD2 for D (6 bases each). V was shortened by 6 bases and J by 3 bases, with 23 bases between the two germline ends. The CDR3 covers 18 residues. Per germline, CDR1 SGHVS and CDR2 FNYEAQ. CDR3 in amino acids: CASSANVWGATHTGELFF. The DNA for the CDR3 is TGTGCCAGCAGTGCCAACGTATGGGGGGCGACCCACACCGGGGAGCTGTTTTTT.

A remark on this clone: The junction departs from germline at one end; a sequencing error may be responsible. Other nucleotide sequences in the sample specify the same CDR3. V usage is TRBV19 and J usage is TRBJ1-2; D unresolved. Germline CDR1 is LNHDA and CDR2 is SQIVND (reference sequence). This CDR3 is built from 13 residues. The CDR3 coding sequence is TGTGCCAGTAGCGTTGCGTCTAACTATGGCTACACCTTT. This translates into CASSVASNYGYTF.

This rearrangement joins TRBV7-9 to TRBJ2-1; D remains ambiguous. V was cut by 3 bases and J by 9 bases, with 6 bases left in between. This CDR3 is built from 11 residues. Germline V gene sequence: CDR1 SEHNR, CDR2 FQNEAQ (reference sequence). CDR3 nucleotides: TGTGCCAGCAGCTTCTCTGCTGAGCAGTTCTTC. Protein product: CASSFSAEQFF.

The chain has TRBV5-1 and TRBJ2-1; 7 positions match TRBD2. The germline V gene has CDR1 SGHRS and CDR2 YFSETQ. The CDR3 sequence is 15 residues long. Trimming removed 3 bases from V and 9 bases from J; junction bases left unmatched: 12. The CDR3: CASSSKLALGVEQFF. In nucleotides, the CDR3 is TGCGCCAGCAGCTCCAAACTAGCGCTTGGCGTTGAGCAGTTCTTC.

In this sample, this clone is medium-sized. The chain couples TRBV2 to TRBJ2-3; D might be TRBD1 (5 bases). CDR1 and CDR2 (germline): SNHLY, FYNNEI. The CDR3 has 14 amino acids. The V gene lost 4 bases and the J gene lost 2 bases, with 10 bases spanning the gap. The CDR3 protein is CASSGQLDTDTQYF. CDR3 sequence (DNA): TGTGCCAGCAGTGGACAGCTAGACACAGATACGCAGTATTTT.

The chain recombines TRBV28 with TRBJ1-5, with D uncertain. CDR3 length: 14 amino acids. V lost 2 bases to trimming and J lost 5 bases, with 10 bases between them. Germline CDR1 MDHEN, CDR2 SYDVKM. In DNA form, the CDR3 reads TGTGCCAGCAGTTTAGGCTCAGCCTATCAGCCCCAGCATTTT. Protein sequence: CASSLGSAYQPQHF.

The gene calls are TRBV7-9 and TRBJ2-3, with D possibly matching TRBD2 (6 bases). This CDR3 spans 16 amino acids. With 5 bases removed from V and 2 bases from J, the gap between germline ends came to 17 bases. Germline CDR1 SEHNR, CDR2 FQNEAQ (reference sequence). CDR3 DNA: TGTGCCAGCAGCCCGGGTGTGATAGCGGACACAGATACGCAGTATTTT. Residues: CASSPGVIADTDTQYF.

This chain joins TRBV7-2 and TRBJ2-3; D ambiguous. CDR3 length: 14 residues. The germline CDR1 and CDR2 sequences are SGHTA and FQGNSA. Trimming left V 2 bases short and J 0 bases short, with 6 bases between. The CDR3 is CASSLRRSTDTQYF. The CDR3 nucleotides read TGTGCCAGCAGCTTACGACGGAGCACAGATACGCAGTATTTT.

The CDR3 reads CASSQEASGAGTDTQYF. As DNA, the CDR3 is TGCGCCAGCAGCCAAGAGGCTAGCGGGGCTGGCACAGATACGCAGTATTTT. The V gene is TRBV4-1, the J gene TRBJ2-3; TRBD2 matches 9 bases. Germline V gives CDR1 MGHRA, CDR2 YSYEKL. V lost 0 bases to trimming and J lost 1 base; unmatched junction nucleotides: 5. There are 17 residues in the CDR3.

The chain employs TRBV28 and TRBJ2-7; D gene ambiguous. Germline V lookup: CDR1 MDHEN, CDR2 SYDVKM. CDR3 length: 10 amino acids. V lost 6 bases and J lost 4, with 4 bases in between. CDR3: CASSKYEQYF. As DNA, the CDR3 is TGTGCCAGCAGCAAGTACGAGCAGTACTTC. The whole variable domain, remainder taken from reference TRBV28 and TRBJ2-7, is DVKVTQSSRYLVKRTGEKVFLECVQDMDHENMFWYRQDPGLGLRLIYFSYDVKMKEKGDIPEGYSVSREKKERFSLILESASTNQTSMYLCASSKYEQYFGPGTRLTVT.

This clone showed up just a few times. The chain joins TRBV5-4 to TRBJ2-2; TRBD1 matches at 9 bases. This CDR3 is 15 amino acids long. Germline V gene sequence: CDR1 SGHNT, CDR2 YYREEE (reference sequence). V trimming: 3 bases; J trimming: 7 bases; junction bases outside the gene matches: 7. Written as DNA, the CDR3 is TGTGCCAGCAGCTCGGGGACAGGGAGTCACGGGGAGCTGTTTTTT. It encodes CASSSGTGSHGELFF.

The chain employs TRBV29-1 and TRBJ1-1, with a weak D call TRBD1 (5 bases). CDR3 length equals 15 residues. Germline V gene lookup returns CDR1 SQVTM and CDR2 ANQGSEA. For the CDR3, the DNA is TGCGCCGGATCCGCCTGGGGGTTCATGAACACTGAAGCTTTCTTT. Translation gives CAGSAWGFMNTEAFF.

This sequence joins TRBV5-4 and TRBJ2-3, with D possibly TRBD1 on 5 matching bases. Trimming shortened V by 2 bases and J by 4 bases, and 11 bases separated the two germline ends. Germline CDR1 SGHNT, CDR2 YYREEE (reference sequence). The CDR3 is 14 amino acids. CDR3 sequence: CASSLAARADTQYF. The CDR3 nucleotides are TGTGCCAGCAGCTTAGCCGCCAGGGCAGATACGCAGTATTTT.

The chain links TRBV4-2 to TRBJ2-3, with D perhaps matching TRBD1 (5 bases). V lost 1 base to trimming and J lost 3 bases, with 20 bases between them. Germline-derived CDR1 and CDR2 are LGHNA and YNFKEQ. This CDR3 is built from 18 residues. CDR3 in amino acids: CASSQVDLAGYLTDTQYF. The CDR3 DNA reads as TGTGCCAGCAGCCAAGTAGATTTGGCAGGGTATTTGACAGATACGCAGTATTTT.

This clone was observed a single time. J is TRBJ2-2 and V is TRBV6-6; 8 bases map to TRBD1. With 11 bases clipped from V and 8 bases from J, the junction kept 7 bases outside the gene matches. This CDR3 is built from 12 residues. Per germline, CDR1 MNHNY and CDR2 SVGAGI (reference sequence). The CDR3 DNA is TGTGCCGCAAACAGGGGGACGGGGGAGCTGTTTTTT. It specifies CAANRGTGELFF.

This clone was seen at least ten times. Distinct nucleotide sequences in the sample also encode this CDR3. This chain links TRBV5-4 with TRBJ2-2; D not certain. Germline CDR1 SGHNT, CDR2 YYREEE (reference sequence). With 0 bases removed from V and 5 bases from J, the gap between germline ends came to 8 bases. This CDR3 contains 14 residues. The CDR3 nucleotides read TGTGCCAGCAGCTTGGGCCAGGATACCGGGGAGCTGTTTTTT. Translation gives CASSLGQDTGELFF. Full variable domain (outside the CDR3, taken from reference TRBV5-4 and TRBJ2-2): ETGVTQSPTHLIKTRGQQVTLRCSSQSGHNTVSWYQQALGQGPQFIFQYYREEENGRGNFPPRFSGLQFPNYSSELNVNALELDDSALYLCASSLGQDTGELFFGEGSRLTVL.

This clone came up once. This chain joins TRBV5-4 and TRBJ2-3; TRBD1 matches at 9 bases. CDR1 is SGHNT and CDR2 is YYREEE in the germline V gene (reference sequence). Trimming took 4 bases from V and 4 from J; bases not matched to a gene: 7. The CDR3 extends over 15 amino acids. The DNA of the CDR3 is TGTGCCAGCAGCCCCGGGACAGGGAGACCAGATACGCAGTATTTT. Residues: CASSPGTGRPDTQYF.

Only one count was recorded for this clone. V usage is TRBV5-4 and J usage is TRBJ2-7, with 7 positions matching TRBD1. CDR3 length: 14 amino acids. Unmatched junction bases numbered 6, after V lost 4 bases and J lost 2 bases. The germline CDR1 and CDR2 sequences are SGHNT and YYREEE (reference sequence). CDR3 in DNA: TGTGCCAGCAGCAATTACAGGGGCGCCTACGAGCAGTACTTC. Translating gives CASSNYRGAYEQYF.